These 14 T cell receptor beta chains came from one sample sequenced in a study of T cells in Graves' hyperthyroidism and ophthalmopathy. The source material, RNA transcripts, was used to amplify TCR beta CDR3 regions. Primed by the HTBI set, a first-round RT-PCR was run on the TCR CDR3. From the multiplex PCR reads, TCRdb called clonotypes with MiXCR, one entry per CDR3 protein. The sample records 250,000 to 300,000 distinct CDR3 sequences, roughly a fifth being singletons. Sequencing input: blood. Receptors originate from a man in his fifties or sixties with Graves' ophthalmopathy.

CDR3 DNA sequence: TGTGCCAGCAGTGACTCAAGGACTAGCGACACCGGGGAGCTGTTTTTT. It is translated as CASSDSRTSDTGELFF. The V gene is TRBV6-4, the J gene TRBJ2-2, with 9 positions matching TRBD2. This CDR3 spans 16 amino acids. Trimming cost V 0 bases and J 3 bases; bases outside gene matches: 2. The germline V gene has CDR1 MRHNA and CDR2 SNTAGT.

The chain is built from TRBV28 and TRBJ2-1, with TRBD2 matching over 9 bases. Losses at the gene ends were 6 bases for V and 3 bases for J; bases not matched to a gene: 12. Germline loops: CDR1 MDHEN, CDR2 SYDVKM. The CDR3 is 17 residues long. The CDR3 DNA sequence: TGTGCCAGCAGAGATCGACTAGCGGATATACTCTACAATGAGCAGTTCTTC. This codes for CASRDRLADILYNEQFF.

The chain is built from TRBV7-9 and TRBJ2-5, with D perhaps matching TRBD1 or TRBD2 (5 bases each). CDR1 is SEHNR and CDR2 is FQNEAQ in the germline V gene (reference sequence). V was clipped by 5 bases and J by 4 bases, with 26 bases between them. This CDR3 has 18 amino acids. The CDR3 spells CASSPSNGAPIARETQYF. Here the CDR3 DNA reads TGTGCCAGCAGCCCTAGCAACGGGGCCCCCATAGCCCGAGAGACCCAGTACTTC. Based on the CDR3 plus reference TRBV7-9 and TRBJ2-5, the full variable domain is DTGVSQNPRHKITKRGQNVTFRCDPISEHNRLYWYRQTLGQGPEFLTYFQNEAQLEKSRLLSDRFSAERPKGSFSTLEIQRTEQGDSAMYLCASSPSNGAPIARETQYFGPGTRLLVL.

This clonotype has at least ten counts. The chain combines TRBV28 with TRBJ2-1, with 10 nucleotides matching TRBD1. This CDR3 is 15 amino acids long. Germline values: CDR1 MDHEN, CDR2 SYDVKM. The ends lost 7 bases at V and 9 bases at J; junction bases unmatched: 12. CDR3 DNA sequence: TGTGCCAGCAACGCGGGGACAGGGGAAATCGTTGAGCAGTTCTTC. Translating gives CASNAGTGEIVEQFF.

As for this clonotype: The conserved final phenylalanine or tryptophan is absent from the CDR3, which likely points to a read error. This sequence joins TRBV6-5 and TRBJ1-5; D might be TRBD1 (6 bases). Germline values: CDR1 MNHEY, CDR2 SVGAGI. This CDR3 is built from 13 residues. The V end was cut by 2 bases, the J end by 7 bases, with 9 bases between. CDR3 region: CASSYGGGQPQHV. The CDR3 DNA reads as TGTGCCAGCAGTTACGGAGGGGGACAGCCCCAGCATGTT.

This clonotype occurred many times. This chain links TRBV30 with TRBJ1-1; D not resolved. Deletions cut 7 bases from V and 5 bases from J, with 17 bases between. The CDR3 is 13 residues long. Germline V gene data show CDR1 as GTSNPN and CDR2 as SVGIG (reference sequence). DNA for the CDR3: TGTGCCTTGACGATCGGGATGTGGACTGAAGCTTTCTTT. Its protein product is CALTIGMWTEAFF.

The CDR3 coding sequence is TGTGCCAGCACCTTCAGCTGGGGACAGATGAGTGAAAACACCATATATTTT. The encoded protein is CASTFSWGQMSENTIYF. This chain joins TRBV13 and TRBJ1-3; TRBD1 matches 7 bases. The CDR3 runs 17 residues. CDR1 PRHDT and CDR2 FYEKMQ come from the germline V gene (reference sequence). The V and J ends lost 7 bases and 6 bases, in that order; junction bases with no gene match: 18.

The chain couples TRBV3-1 to TRBJ1-4; the match to TRBD1 covers 8 bases. The CDR3 is made up of 18 amino acids. J lost 4 bases, V lost 4 bases, and 14 bases had no gene match. CDR1 is LGHDT and CDR2 is YNNKEL in the germline V gene (reference sequence). The CDR3 DNA sequence: TGTGCCAGCAGCCCCGGACAGGGAGCCTTCATTGGTAATGAAAAACTGTTTTTT. This gives the protein CASSPGQGAFIGNEKLFF. Filled out from reference TRBV3-1 and TRBJ1-4, the complete variable domain reads DTAVSQTPKYLVTQMGNDKSIKCEQNLGHDTMYWYKQDSKKFLKIMFSYNNKELIINETVPNRFSPKSPDKAHLNLHINSLELGDSAVYFCASSPGQGAFIGNEKLFFGSGTQLSVL.

This clonotype was recorded a few times. V and J are TRBV7-9 and TRBJ2-1; weak D call: TRBD1 (5 bases). Germline CDR1 SEHNR, CDR2 FQNEAQ (reference sequence). Deletions cut 1 base from V and 6 bases from J, with 7 bases between. This CDR3 has 13 residues. The CDR3 region has the DNA TGTGCCAGCAGCTTAGGACAGTCCAATGAGCAGTTCTTC. Residues: CASSLGQSNEQFF.

This clonotype has a count of ten or more. The chain uses TRBV3-1 and TRBJ2-5; D uncertain. V lost 3 bases and J 1 base, leaving 6 bases between the germline ends. Germline V gene lookup returns CDR1 LGHDT and CDR2 YNNKEL (reference sequence). The CDR3 consists of 13 residues. CDR3 nucleotides: TGTGCCAGCAGCCACCGGACCCAAGAGACCCAGTACTTC. Translation gives CASSHRTQETQYF.

Remarks on this clonotype: A much larger clone lies a single base off, so this may be a read error. The rearrangement links TRBV12-3 or TRBV12-4 to TRBJ1-5; no clear D. This CDR3 spans 13 amino acids. CDR3 coding DNA: TGTGCCAACAGTGGTGCCCCCTCAACGCCCCAGCATTTT. Its protein is CANSGAPSTPQHF.

J is TRBJ2-1 and V is TRBV9, with D possibly being TRBD2 (6 bases). V was trimmed by 0 bases and J by 7 bases, leaving 14 bases between them. The germline V gene encodes CDR1 SGDLS and CDR2 YYNGEE. The length of the CDR3 is 15 residues. In DNA form, the CDR3 reads TGTGCCAGCAGCGTAGCTGACCGGGAGCCGAATGAGCAGTTCTTC. Translated: CASSVADREPNEQFF.

This chain links TRBV15 with TRBJ1-2, with D maybe TRBD1 (6 bases). Trimming took 1 base from V and 7 from J, leaving 13 bases between them. The CDR3 extends over 14 amino acids. Germline CDR1 is LNHNV and CDR2 is YYDKDF (reference sequence). The CDR3 reads CATSRVDRGSGYTF. CDR3 bases: TGTGCCACCAGCAGAGTGGACAGAGGAAGTGGCTACACCTTC.

V is TRBV18 and J is TRBJ2-7; 9 bases match TRBD2. Germline loops: CDR1 KGHSH, CDR2 LQKENI. J was trimmed by 6 bases and V by 5 bases; bases with no gene match: 14. The CDR3 sequence is 16 residues long. For the CDR3, the DNA is TGTGCCAGCTCAGAAAATAGCGGGAGTCTAGGATCCGAGCAGTACTTC. Its translation is CASSENSGSLGSEQYF.